These T cell receptor beta chains were read from a single sample in a study of tumor and adjacent non-tumor tissue in lung cancer. TCRdb reprocessed the multiplex PCR reads with MiXCR, giving one entry per CDR3 protein. This sample yields 70,000 to 90,000 distinct CDR3 sequences, of which approximately 80% are seen a single time; approximately 55% belongs to the top ten. Sequenced sample: distant non-tumor lung tissue. The receptor source for this set is a man aged 60 to 75 with non-small cell lung cancer. Each CDR3 is given with its conserved first and last residue. The D gene is left open where the match is weak. Not all rows give a size; the values are once, few, many and, for expanded clones, a class.

v_gene	abundance	d_gene	j_gene	CDR3aa	CDR3nt
TRBV4-1	.	.	TRBJ2-7	CVSNQGGLVGGPLYEQYF	TGCGTCAGCAACCAAGGGGGATTGGTGGGGGGGCCTTTATACGAGCAGTACTTC
TRBV6-1	.	.	TRBJ2-5	CASSELVGGPKTQYF	TGTGCCAGCAGTGAACTAGTGGGGGGGCCCAAGACCCAGTACTTC
TRBV12-2	.	.	TRBJ1-1	CASSSDLNTEAFF	TGTGCCAGCAGTTCGGATCTGAACACTGAAGCTTTCTTT
TRBV20-1	.	TRBD1	TRBJ2-7	CNARPGTGSSYEQYF	TGCAATGCTAGGCCCGGGACAGGGAGCTCTTACGAGCAGTACTTC
TRBV11-3	.	.	TRBJ1-1	CVSSSHGRHAEAFF	TGTGTCAGCAGCTCGCACGGACGGCATGCTGAAGCTTTCTTT
TRBV11-3	.	.	TRBJ2-1	CASSLDQAVEHFF	TGTGCCAGTAGCTTAGATCAGGCGGTTGAGCACTTCTTC
TRBV12-3/TRBV12-4	many	TRBD2	TRBJ2-5	CASSTRGEETQYF	TGTGCCAGCAGTACTCGGGGGGAAGAGACCCAGTACTTC
TRBV12-3/TRBV12-4	.	TRBD1	TRBJ1-1	CASSITRTGCMKTEAFF	TGTGCCAGCAGCATAACTAGGACAGGGTGCATGAAGACTGAAGCTTTCTTT
TRBV10-2	few	.	TRBJ2-1	CATYGGGPYNGQFF	TGCGCCACCTATGGGGGTGGTCCCTACAATGGGCAGTTCTTC
TRBV20-1	.	.	TRBJ2-3	CSARSELAGNTDTQYF	TGCAGTGCTAGATCCGAACTAGCTGGGAACACAGATACGCAGTATTTT
TRBV29-1	many	.	TRBJ1-2	CSVDGFGLREGYGYTF	TGCAGCGTTGACGGGTTTGGTTTGAGGGAAGGCTATGGCTACACCTTC
TRBV11-2	.	.	TRBJ2-7	CASTLGSGGGREQYF	TGTGCCAGCACCTTAGGTTCAGGGGGGGGGCGCGAGCAGTACTTC
TRBV4-2	.	.	TRBJ1-2	CAGCQEQPTDAYTF	TGTGCCGGCTGCCAAGAGCAACCGACGGATGCCTACACCTTC
TRBV20-1	.	.	TRBJ2-7	CRTSALTYEQYF	TGCCGTACTAGTGCGCTCACCTATGAGCAGTACTTC
TRBV5-4	.	.	TRBJ1-1	CASSPDGTEVMNTEAFF	TGTGCCAGCAGCCCTGATGGGACGGAGGTTATGAACACTGAAGCTTTCTTT
TRBV11-3	.	TRBD1	TRBJ2-5	CASSNMDREETQYF	TGTGCCAGCAGCAATATGGACAGGGAAGAGACCCAGTACTTC
TRBV4-2	once	.	TRBJ1-2	CARSQEQTLFYGYTF	TGTGCCAGGAGTCAAGAACAGACGCTATTCTATGGCTACACCTTC
TRBV5-4	.	.	TRBJ2-7	CASSRQHGVTYEQYF	TGTGCCAGCAGCCGTCAACATGGGGTGACCTACGAGCAGTACTTC
TRBV4-3	.	.	TRBJ2-6	CASRQEAVSGVNVLTF	TGCGCCAGCAGGCAAGAGGCGGTATCTGGGGTCAACGTCCTGACTTTC
TRBV6-6	large	TRBD2	TRBJ2-1	CASSWGGGAYNEQFF	TGTGCCAGCAGTTGGGGCGGGGGGGCCTACAATGAGCAGTTCTTC
TRBV5-4	.	TRBD1	TRBJ1-6	CASSQGQGANNSPLDF	TGTGCCAGCAGCCAAGGACAGGGGGCGAATAATTCACCCCTAGACTTT
TRBV20-1	few	TRBD2	TRBJ2-5	CSASIMAGETQYF	TGCAGTGCTAGTATAATGGCGGGGGAGACCCAGTATTTC
TRBV4-2	.	.	TRBJ2-6	CSSSQELSYGANVLPF	TGTTCCAGCAGCCAAGAGTTGAGTTATGGGGCCAACGTCCTGCCTTTC
TRBV20-1	.	TRBD2	TRBJ2-7	CSARGLADTPYEQYF	TGCAGTGCTAGGGGGCTAGCGGACACCCCTTACGAGCAGTACTTC
TRBV13	many	.	TRBJ1-1	CASSQQGLQRAEAFF	TGTGCCAGCAGCCAACAGGGCCTACAGCGCGCTGAAGCTTTCTTT
TRBV6-1	.	.	TRBJ2-3	CASRPVGGYSNQPQYF	TGTGCCAGCAGACCCGTCGGGGGATATAGCAATCAGCCCCAGTATTTT
TRBV11-2	.	TRBD1	TRBJ2-1	CASSLTGNEQFF	TGTGCCAGCAGCCTGACAGGGAATGAGCAGTTCTTC
TRBV20-1	.	.	TRBJ2-7	CSARDASNPEQYF	TGCAGTGCTAGAGACGCCAGCAATCCCGAGCAGTACTTC
TRBV5-4	.	TRBD2	TRBJ2-1	CTSSSSGSFNEHFF	TGTACCAGCAGCTCCAGCGGGAGTTTCAATGAGCACTTCTTC
TRBV20-1	.	.	TRBJ1-4	CSGTSRGLPNEKLFF	TGCAGTGGTACCTCCCGGGGTCTTCCTAATGAAAAACTGTTTTTT
TRBV6-1	.	TRBD1	TRBJ1-1	CACSEDRGDSEAFF	TGTGCCTGCAGTGAAGACAGGGGCGACTCTGAAGCTTTCTTC
TRBV7-3	.	TRBD2	TRBJ2-2	CASSILAENTGELFF	TGTGCCAGCAGCATACTAGCGGAGAACACCGGGGAGCTGTTTTTT
TRBV29-1	.	.	TRBJ2-7	CSLVHHGQYF	TGCAGCCTTGTTCATCACGGGCAGTACTTC
TRBV2	few	TRBD1	TRBJ1-1	CASSSSGTGYTEAFF	TGTGCCAGCTCTTCTTCCGGGACAGGGTACACTGAAGCTTTCTTT
TRBV20-1	.	.	TRBJ2-5	CSARSEGMIEIQYF	TGCAGTGCTCGTAGCGAGGGGATGATCGAGATCCAGTACTTC
TRBV11-3	.	.	TRBJ2-5	CASSPAGGASRVTQYF	TGTGCCAGTAGCCCGGCGGGCGGGGCGTCGCGTGTGACCCAGTACTTC
TRBV29-1	.	TRBD2	TRBJ2-1	CSGVEAGDSGEQFF	TGCAGCGGGGTGGAAGCGGGAGACTCGGGTGAGCAGTTCTTC
TRBV11-1	.	.	TRBJ2-6	CASSLGGSGANVLTF	TGTGCCAGCAGCTTAGGGGGCTCTGGGGCCAACGTCCTGACTTTC
TRBV10-1	.	.	TRBJ2-7	CASRGRWAYEQYF	TGCGCCAGCAGGGGACGGTGGGCATATGAGCAGTACTTC
TRBV12-3/TRBV12-4	.	.	TRBJ2-2	CASSPPTVNTGELFF	TGTGCCAGCAGTCCCCCCACTGTGAACACCGGGGAGCTGTTTTTT